This TCR beta chain was sequenced in a study of early T cells in non-severe SARS-CoV-2 infection. This clonotype was seen at least ten times. In germline, CDR1 is SEHNR, CDR2 FQNEAQ (reference sequence). The CDR3 totals 16 residues. Trimming removed 0 bases from V and 0 bases from J, with 9 bases in between. TCRdb processed the 5' RACE reads anew with MiXCR; each CDR3 protein has one entry. Of tens of thousands of distinct CDR3 sequences in the sample, more than 8.5% are singletons; the top ten hold under 20%. This clonotype was obtained from an adult who was a healthcare worker with PCR-confirmed SARS-CoV-2 infection or an uninfected control (not recorded which). Material: whole blood. The rearrangement joins TRBV7-9 to TRBJ1-3; D might be TRBD1 (6 bases). CDR3 coding DNA: TGTGCCAGCAGCTTAGCGGACAGTTTCTCTGGAAACACCATATATTTT. It codes for CASSLADSFSGNTIYF.